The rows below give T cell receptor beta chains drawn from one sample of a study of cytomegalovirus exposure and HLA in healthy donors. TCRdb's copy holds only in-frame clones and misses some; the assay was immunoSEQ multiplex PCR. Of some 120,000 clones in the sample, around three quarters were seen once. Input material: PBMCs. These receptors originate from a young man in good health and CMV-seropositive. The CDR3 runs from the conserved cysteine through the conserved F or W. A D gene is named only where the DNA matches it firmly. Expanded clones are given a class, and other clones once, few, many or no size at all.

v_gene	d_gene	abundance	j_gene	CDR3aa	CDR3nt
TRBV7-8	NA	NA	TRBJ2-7	CASSYRQFYEQYF	TGTGCCAGCAGCTACAGACAGTTTTACGAGCAGTACTTC
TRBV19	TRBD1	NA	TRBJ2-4	CASTDRASKNIQYF	TGTGCCAGTACTGACAGGGCGTCCAAAAACATTCAGTACTTC
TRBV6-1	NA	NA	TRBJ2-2	CASSARGQGLDGELFF	TGTGCCAGCAGTGCACGAGGTCAGGGCCTTGACGGGGAGCTGTTTTTT
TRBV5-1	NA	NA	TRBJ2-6	CASSLWAGVADSGANVLTF	TGCGCCAGCAGCTTGTGGGCAGGGGTCGCGGACTCTGGGGCCAACGTCCTGACTTTC
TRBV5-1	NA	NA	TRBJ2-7	CASSLEAYEQYF	TGCGCCAGCAGCTTAGAGGCTTACGAGCAGTACTTC
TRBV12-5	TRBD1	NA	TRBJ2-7	CASGLVLGTGIFGQYF	TGTGCTAGTGGTTTGGTACTAGGGACAGGGATATTCGGGCAGTACTTC
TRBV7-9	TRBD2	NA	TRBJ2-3	CASTRGSGETDTQYF	TGTGCCAGCACTCGAGGTAGCGGGGAAACAGATACGCAGTATTTT
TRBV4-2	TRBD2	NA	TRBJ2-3	CASSQDMRGGTDTQYF	TGTGCCAGCAGCCAAGATATGCGGGGGGGCACAGATACGCAGTATTTT
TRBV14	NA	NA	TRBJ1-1	CASSQGGRAEAFF	TGTGCCAGCAGCCAAGGAGGGCGTGCTGAAGCTTTCTTT
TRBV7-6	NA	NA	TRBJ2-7	CASSPRQAGYEQYF	TGTGCCAGCAGCCCCAGACAGGCTGGCTACGAGCAGTACTTC
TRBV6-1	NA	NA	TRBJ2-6	CASTAGSGANVLTF	TGTGCCAGCACGGCGGGGAGTGGGGCCAACGTCCTGACTTTC
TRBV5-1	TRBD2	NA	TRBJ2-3	CASSLRNLAGEPDTQYF	TGCGCCAGCAGCTTGAGGAATTTAGCGGGGGAACCAGATACGCAGTATTTT
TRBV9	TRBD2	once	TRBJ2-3	CASSPAGVSTDTQYF	TGTGCCAGCAGCCCCGCGGGGGTTAGCACAGATACGCAGTATTTT